This entry describes one T cell receptor beta chain. This sample is drawn from a study of blood T cell repertoires in COVID-19. Study-wide background: The study drew acute and convalescent COVID-19 samples from the United States, Italy and Spain. From T cells, B-cell-depleted T cells, or PBMCs came the material, which was cDNA or gDNA.

Clones were read by immunoSEQ multiplex PCR, and TCRdb kept only the in-frame ones, dropping some. The table shows over 95,000 clones, with more than 75% occurring only once. The CDR3 covers 16 residues. Trimming cost V 3 bases and J 0 bases; bases outside gene matches: 5. The germline CDR1 and CDR2 sequences are SGHRS and YFSETQ. The chain combines TRBV5-1 with TRBJ1-4; 7 bases match TRBD1. The sequenced material came from peripheral blood. This TCR derives from a middle-aged woman with acute or convalescent COVID-19. The CDR3 sequence: CASSWGTVATNEKLFF. The CDR3 DNA reads as TGCGCCAGCAGCTGGGGGACAGTTGCAACTAATGAAAAACTGTTTTTT.